The next 27 T cell receptor beta chains were all read from a single sample in a study of metastatic and nonmetastatic thyroid tumors. TCRdb used MiXCR to call clones anew from the PCR reads. The profile shows roughly 9,900 clones, 28% of them singletons. Each patient came to thyroid surgery without any prior treatment (of any kind). The sample comprised tumor tissue. All receptors come from a male donor with papillary thyroid cancer or a benign thyroid nodule (not recorded which). Some clones in this sample may be carry-over from other donors' samples.

This clone was seen only a few times. The rearrangement links TRBV6-2 or TRBV6-3 to TRBJ2-1; TRBD2 aligns across 7 bases. This CDR3 has 14 residues. Germline CDR1 is MNHEY and CDR2 is SVGEGT. J was trimmed by 7 bases and V by 5 bases; bases with no gene match: 8. CDR3 sequence reads: CASSTREVCNEQFF. The CDR3 DNA sequence: TGTGCCAGCAGTACCCGGGAGGTCTGTAATGAGCAGTTCTTC.

This clone qualifies as medium-sized. The chain couples TRBV20-1 to TRBJ2-7; D unresolved. CDR1 and CDR2 from the germline V gene are DFQATT and SNEGSKA (reference sequence). This CDR3 has 13 residues. V gave up 5 bases and J gave up 2 bases, with 13 bases separating them. CDR3 amino acids: CSAPTGATYEQYF. The CDR3 DNA is TGCAGTGCTCCAACCGGCGCAACCTACGAGCAGTACTTC.

There are a few counts of this clone. The V gene is TRBV6-1, the J gene TRBJ2-7; D is undetermined. This CDR3 is 13 amino acids long. Trimming took 10 bases from V and 0 from J, leaving 13 bases between them. Looked up from germline, CDR1 is MNHNS and CDR2 is SASEGT. The CDR3 DNA reads TGTGCCATCCGCCACGAATACTCCTACGAGCAGTACGTC. It yields the protein CAIRHEYSYEQYV.

In this sample, this clone is medium-sized. This chain links TRBV20-1 with TRBJ1-5; 7 nucleotides align to TRBD1. V lost 1 base, J lost 4 bases, and 10 bases stayed unmatched. From germline, CDR1 is DFQATT and CDR2 SNEGSKA (reference sequence). This CDR3 is 16 amino acids long. DNA of the CDR3: TGCAGTGCTAGAGCTCATAAAGGGGGCCCTAATCAGCCCCAGCATTTT. Translation: CSARAHKGGPNQPQHF.

V gene TRBV6-2 or TRBV6-3 combines with J gene TRBJ2-2; 9 bases fit TRBD2. This CDR3 is 15 amino acids long. Germline CDR1 is MNHEY and CDR2 is SVGEGT. The ends lost 7 bases at V and 6 bases at J; junction bases unmatched: 9. The CDR3 coding sequence is TGTGCCAGCAAGAGCGGGAGGTCCGCGTCCGGGGAGCTGTTTTTT. Amino acids: CASKSGRSASGELFF.

This clone was picked up many times. The junction departs from the called germline gene at one end, perhaps through a read error. This sequence joins TRBV7-9 and TRBJ2-5, with D possibly TRBD1 on 6 matching bases. CDR3 length: 15 residues. CDR1 and CDR2 (germline): SEHNR, FQNEAQ (reference sequence). In nucleotides, the CDR3 is TGTGCCGGCAGCTTAAACGGTAACAGGGAAGAGACCCAGTACTTC. It is translated as CAGSLNGNREETQYF.

V usage is TRBV6-1 and J usage is TRBJ1-1; D uncertain. CDR3 length equals 13 residues. Trimming took off 4 bases at V and 3 bases at J, with 9 bases between the two ends. The V gene's germline CDR1 is MNHNS and CDR2 SASEGT. CDR3 DNA: TGTGCCAGCAGTGCCGTCCTTGACACTGAAGCTTTCTTT. Amino acids: CASSAVLDTEAFF.

The V and J genes are TRBV28 and TRBJ2-1; 7 bases are a match to TRBD2. This CDR3 region has 16 residues. From germline, CDR1 is MDHEN and CDR2 SYDVKM. The V gene end was trimmed by 8 bases and the J gene end by 6 bases; junction bases not matched to a gene: 16. CDR3 sequence reads: CASYSSLRLAVNEQFF. CDR3 nucleotide sequence: TGTGCCAGCTATTCCTCCCTACGACTAGCCGTCAATGAGCAGTTCTTC.

This clone is labeled as medium-sized. The chain has TRBV28 and TRBJ2-7, with 9 nucleotides matching TRBD1. This CDR3 has 16 amino acids. CDR1 and CDR2 from the germline V gene are MDHEN and SYDVKM. V lost 5 bases to trimming and J lost 1 base; unmatched junction nucleotides: 9. CDR3 bases: TGTGCCAGCAGTACCACCGGACAGGGGTGGTCCTACGAGCAGTACGTC. Translating it yields CASSTTGQGWSYEQYV.

This clone came up a few times. The V gene is TRBV6-2 or TRBV6-3, the J gene TRBJ2-7; no definite D call. V dropped 1 base and J dropped 5 bases, with 9 bases sitting between them. Germline assignment: CDR1 MNHEY and CDR2 SVGEGT. This CDR3 is 13 amino acids long. The CDR3 reads CASSYWGVDEQYF. CDR3 DNA sequence: TGTGCCAGCAGTTACTGGGGTGTCGACGAGCAGTACTTC.

A few counts support this clone. Since a much larger clone is just one base distant, this may be a read error. Other DNA variants within this sample encode the same CDR3. The rearrangement links TRBV12-3 or TRBV12-4 to TRBJ2-3, with 9 bases aligning to TRBD2. The CDR3 extends over 15 amino acids. Trimming at V came to 5 bases and at J to 2 bases, leaving 5 bases not matched to a gene. The CDR3 here is CASSRLAVSTDTQYF. CDR3 DNA sequence: TGTGCCAGCAGTCGACTAGCGGTTTCCACAGATACGCAGTATTTT.

In this sample, this clone is medium-sized. The CDR3 region is CASSLSEGGNTIYF. The CDR3 DNA reads as TGTGCCAGCAGCTTGAGTGAAGGGGGAAACACCATATATTTT. This chain links TRBV13 with TRBJ1-3; D ambiguous. V was pared by 3 bases and J by 4 bases, with 10 bases between. Germline V CDR1 and CDR2: PRHDT, FYEKMQ (reference sequence). The CDR3 has 14 residues.

This clone has ten or more counts. This chain links TRBV5-4 with TRBJ2-2; D perhaps matches TRBD2 (5 bases). V gave up 3 bases and J gave up 1 base, with 7 bases separating them. From germline, CDR1 is SGHNT and CDR2 YYREEE (reference sequence). The CDR3 has 14 residues. DNA for the CDR3: TGTGCCAGCAGCTCCGGGGTGAACACCGGGGAGCTGTTTTTT. The encoded protein is CASSSGVNTGELFF.

This clone is labeled medium-sized. The chain carries TRBV19 and TRBJ1-2; TRBD1 aligns across 7 bases. The CDR3 loop spans 13 amino acids. V lost 6 bases to trimming and J lost 6 bases; unmatched junction nucleotides: 7. The germline V gene has CDR1 LNHDA and CDR2 SQIVND (reference sequence). The CDR3 coding sequence is TGTGCCAGTAGCCGACAGGGAGGGGATGGCTACACCTTC. This codes for CASSRQGGDGYTF. Looking up the rest from reference TRBV19 and TRBJ1-2 gives the full variable domain: DGGITQSPKYLFRKEGQNVTLSCEQNLNHDAMYWYRQDPGQGLRLIYYSQIVNDFQKGDIAEGYSVSREKKESFPLTVTSAQKNPTAFYLCASSRQGGDGYTFGSGTRLTVV.

CDR3 nucleotides: TGTGCCAGCAGCTTAGTAGGGCAGCACTACGAGCAGTACTTC. Its translation is CASSLVGQHYEQYF. The chain employs TRBV13 and TRBJ2-7; D not resolved. The CDR3 contains 14 residues. V was trimmed by 1 base and J by 3 bases, leaving 10 bases between them. Germline CDR1 PRHDT, CDR2 FYEKMQ (reference sequence).

This clone was seen at least ten times. This chain connects TRBV3-1 to TRBJ1-1, with D possibly matching TRBD1 (6 bases). The V end was cut by 3 bases, the J end by 5 bases, with 16 bases between. This CDR3 region has 15 residues. The germline V gene has CDR1 LGHDT and CDR2 YNNKEL (reference sequence). CDR3 DNA: TGTGCCAGCAGCCAGGATCCACAGGGATGGACTGAAGCTTTCTTT. As protein: CASSQDPQGWTEAFF.

About this clone: Its ends do not fully match the called genes, so a read error is possible. The chain recombines TRBV7-9 with TRBJ1-5, with TRBD1 matching 9 bases. The CDR3 is 15 amino acids. Germline CDR1 is SEHNR and CDR2 is FQNEAQ (reference sequence). The CDR3 sequence is CAISPTGGGAIPQHF. DNA of the CDR3: TGTGCCATCAGCCCTACAGGGGGCGGTGCAATCCCCCAGCATTTC.

This clone came up a few times. This chain joins TRBV5-4 and TRBJ1-1, with D perhaps TRBD1 (6 bases). Looked up from germline, CDR1 is SGHNT and CDR2 is YYREEE (reference sequence). There are 17 residues in the CDR3. Deletions cut 3 bases from V and 5 bases from J, with 23 bases between. The chain's CDR3 is CASSSPRAGAGRTEAFF. The CDR3 nucleotides read TGTGCCAGCAGCTCACCCCGGGCGGGGGCAGGAAGGACTGAAGCTTTCTTT. Together with reference TRBV5-4 and TRBJ1-1, the CDR3 gives the full variable domain: ETGVTQSPTHLIKTRGQQVTLRCSSQSGHNTVSWYQQALGQGPQFIFQYYREEENGRGNFPPRFSGLQFPNYSSELNVNALELDDSALYLCASSSPRAGAGRTEAFFGQGTRLTVV.

V usage is TRBV28 and J usage is TRBJ1-5; TRBD1 agrees at 10 bases. The CDR3 consists of 16 residues. Germline CDR1 MDHEN, CDR2 SYDVKM. Trimming removed 3 bases from V and 2 bases from J; junction bases left unmatched: 4. CDR3 in DNA: TGTGCCAGCAGTTTCCGGGACAGGGGACGCAATCAGCCCCAGCATTTT. This gives the protein CASSFRDRGRNQPQHF.

J is TRBJ1-5 and V is TRBV5-1; 8 positions agree with TRBD1. Losses at the gene ends were 4 bases for V and 2 bases for J; bases not matched to a gene: 2. CDR1 is SGHRS, CDR2 YFSETQ, per germline. The CDR3 has 14 residues. The CDR3 DNA is TGCGCCAGCAGCGTGACAGGGGGCAATCAGCCCCAGCATTTT. This gives the protein CASSVTGGNQPQHF. The whole variable domain, remainder taken from reference TRBV5-1 and TRBJ1-5, is KAGVTQTPRYLIKTRGQQVTLSCSPISGHRSVSWYQQTPGQGLQFLFEYFSETQRNKGNFPGRFSGRQFSNSRSEMNVSTLELGDSALYLCASSVTGGNQPQHFGDGTRLSIL.

This clone was observed at least ten times. The V gene is TRBV18, the J gene TRBJ2-6; D call uncertain. Germline CDR1 and CDR2: KGHSH and LQKENI. The ends were cut back, 0 bases at V and 2 bases at J, with 8 bases in the middle. This CDR3 region has 16 residues. CDR3 protein: CASSPPGRAGANVLTF. In DNA, the CDR3 is TGTGCCAGCTCACCACCGGGTAGGGCTGGGGCCAACGTCCTGACTTTC.

Comment on this clone: Just one base apart from a much larger clone, this may be a read error. This CDR3 is also generated by other DNA sequences in the sample. DNA for the CDR3: TGTGCCAGCGGGGGGGGGACAGGGGCAGGCGGGGAGCTGTTTTTT. Translation gives CASGGGTGAGGELFF. The chain joins TRBV25-1 to TRBJ2-2, with 10 nucleotides matching TRBD1. Trimming at V came to 8 bases and at J to 7 bases, leaving 10 bases not matched to a gene. The CDR3 consists of 15 residues. Germline loops: CDR1 MGHDK, CDR2 SYGVNS.

This clone was detected many times. The chain combines TRBV20-1 with TRBJ2-2; TRBD1 matches 10 bases. With 0 bases clipped from V and 8 bases from J, the junction kept 6 bases outside the gene matches. CDR3 size: 15 residues. Germline V gene lookup returns CDR1 DFQATT and CDR2 SNEGSKA (reference sequence). CDR3 bases: TGCAGTGCTAGAGATCCCGGGACAGGGGCGGGGGAGCTGTTTTTT. As protein: CSARDPGTGAGELFF.

The chain uses TRBV29-1 and TRBJ2-7; D call uncertain. Trimming removed 5 bases from V and 3 bases from J, with 20 bases in between. In germline, CDR1 is SQVTM, CDR2 ANQGSEA. The CDR3 sequence is 15 residues long. Here the CDR3 DNA reads TGCAGCGTTTTTGGAACATGTGGGATCAGCTACGAGCAGTACTTC. Amino acid sequence: CSVFGTCGISYEQYF.

The sample holds many counts of this clone. A much bigger clone sits one base away, suggesting this may be a read error. The chain uses TRBV7-3 and TRBJ2-1, with D perhaps matching TRBD2 (5 bases). V was clipped by 7 bases and J by 9 bases, with 16 bases between them. CDR1 and CDR2 from the germline V gene are SGHTA and FQGTGA. This CDR3 is built from 13 residues. The DNA of the CDR3 is TGTGCCAGCATCCGGAGGACTGATAGTGAGCAGTTCTTC. It yields the protein CASIRRTDSEQFF. The variable domain in full, with the rest retrieved from reference TRBV7-3 and TRBJ2-1, is GAGVSQTPSNKVTEKGKYVELRCDPISGHTALYWYRQSLGQGPEFLIYFQGTGAADDSGLPNDRFFAVRPEGSVSTLKIQRTERGDSAVYLCASIRRTDSEQFFGPGTRLTVL.

This clone was detected only a few times. The chain combines TRBV11-2 with TRBJ2-7; TRBD2 matches at 10 bases. Per germline, CDR1 SGHAT and CDR2 FQNNGV. V dropped 5 bases and J dropped 5; count of bases not matched to a gene: 15. The CDR3 consists of 17 residues. CDR3 protein: CASSPRLAGARVDEQYF. The CDR3 region has the DNA TGTGCCAGCAGCCCACGTCTAGCGGGGGCCCGAGTCGACGAGCAGTACTTC.

The chain recombines TRBV6-5 with TRBJ1-1, with D possibly TRBD1 on 5 matching bases. Trimming shortened V by 2 bases and J by 4 bases, and 8 bases separated the two germline ends. This CDR3 contains 13 residues. CDR1 and CDR2 from the germline V gene are MNHEY and SVGAGI. DNA of the CDR3: TGTGCCAGCAGTTACCTGGGGGGCACTGAAGCTTTCTTT. It encodes CASSYLGGTEAFF.